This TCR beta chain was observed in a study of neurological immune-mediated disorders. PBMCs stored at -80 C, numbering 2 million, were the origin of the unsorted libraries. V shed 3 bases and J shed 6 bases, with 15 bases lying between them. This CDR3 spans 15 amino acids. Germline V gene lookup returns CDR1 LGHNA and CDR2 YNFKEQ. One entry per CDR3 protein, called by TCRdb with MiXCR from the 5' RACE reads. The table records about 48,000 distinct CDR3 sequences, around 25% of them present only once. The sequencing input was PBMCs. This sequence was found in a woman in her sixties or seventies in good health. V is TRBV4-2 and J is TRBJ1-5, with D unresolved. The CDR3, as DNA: TGTGCCAGCAGCCAGGGCGGCCCAGACGGTCAGCCCCAGCATTTT. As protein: CASSQGGPDGQPQHF.